A selection of T cell receptor beta chains follows, all from one sample in a study of OX40 agonist ivuxolimab in advanced cancers. Clones were read by immunoSEQ multiplex PCR, and TCRdb kept only the in-frame ones, dropping some. The sample comprises about 58,000 clones, roughly 89% of which are singletons, and roughly 0.69% rests with the top ten. The sequencing here drew on CD4+ or CD8+ T cells sorted from blood, taken in a trial of the OX40 agonist ivuxolimab. Receptor source: an adult with an advanced solid tumor such as melanoma, head and neck, liver or kidney cancer. The CDR3 runs from the conserved cysteine through the conserved F or W. The D gene is left open where the match is weak. The size entry is marked missing in some rows and otherwise reads once, few, many or a size class.

D gene,V gene,J gene,clone size,CDR3 protein,CDR3 DNA
TRBD1,TRBV19,TRBJ1-4,NA,CASGTGTGWEKLFF,TGTGCCAGTGGGACAGGGACCGGGTGGGAAAAACTGTTTTTT
NA,TRBV10-1,TRBJ2-3,once,CASILGRGSTDTQYF,TGCGCCAGCATCCTTGGGCGGGGTAGCACAGATACGCAGTATTTT
NA,TRBV7-9,TRBJ1-4,NA,CASSLVQVNEKLFF,TGTGCCAGCAGCTTAGTACAGGTTAATGAAAAACTGTTTTTT
NA,TRBV7-2,TRBJ1-5,NA,CASSLGVPGRQPQHF,TGTGCCAGCAGCTTAGGGGTTCCAGGGAGGCAGCCCCAGCATTTT
NA,TRBV30,TRBJ2-7,few,CAWSVSSSSYEQYF,TGTGCCTGGAGTGTTTCATCGTCCTCCTACGAGCAGTACTTC
NA,TRBV7-2,TRBJ2-7,NA,CASSLGTQSSYEQYF,TGTGCCAGCAGCTTAGGCACCCAGAGCTCCTACGAGCAGTACTTC
TRBD1,TRBV19,TRBJ1-1,NA,CASSNPDRPNTEAFF,TGTGCCAGTAGTAACCCGGACAGGCCGAACACTGAAGCTTTCTTT
NA,TRBV5-1,TRBJ1-4,NA,CASSNHSANEKLFF,TGCGCCAGCAGTAATCACAGCGCTAATGAAAAACTGTTTTTT
NA,TRBV9,TRBJ1-2,NA,CASTGGNYGYTF,TGTGCCAGCACCGGCGGTAACTATGGCTACACCTTC
TRBD1,TRBV18,TRBJ1-1,NA,CASSPPVQGVQYTEAFF,TGTGCCAGCTCACCACCAGTTCAGGGGGTCCAATACACTGAAGCTTTCTTT